This TCR beta chain appears in the sequencing data of a study of T cell repertoires in cytomegalovirus infection. Study-wide background: Indications of both CMV infection and matching HLA type were provided by public TCR beta signatures. Study-wide findings and caveats: The ex vivo response showed dominance by HLA-C-restricted CMV-specific TCR beta clonotypes.

TCRdb reprocessed the reads via MiXCR and lists one record per CDR3 protein. The sample consists of about 140,000 distinct CDR3 sequences, 5.5% to 7% of them appearing once. With respect to this clonotype: Its specificity is not known.

The germline V and J ends were trimmed by 3 bases and 8 bases, with 7 bases remaining between them. The V gene's germline CDR1 is LNHDA and CDR2 SQIVND (reference sequence). The CDR3 has 11 residues. This receptor was identified in a human donor in good health (CMV status not recorded). Some clones in this sample may be carry-over from other donors' samples. The specimen was PBMCs. The rearrangement joins TRBV19 to TRBJ1-2; D uncertain. The CDR3 coding sequence is TGTGCCAGTAGTATGGTCGACGGCTACACCTTC. Amino acids: CASSMVDGYTF.